This TCR beta chain was identified in a study of cytomegalovirus exposure and HLA in healthy donors. Study results and caveats: One variant, a missense change in DCLRE1C, was linked in a later analysis to TCR beta V- and J-gene trimming. The study recorded about 150 TCR beta chains that were cytomegalovirus-associated.

CDR1 and CDR2 (germline): MNHEY, SVGAGI. The CDR3 extends over 15 amino acids. After removal of 0 bases from V and 7 bases from J, the junction contained 8 bases not matched to a gene. Primers: 60 Vbeta forward and 13 Jbeta reverse. In the source study's methods: Counted up in a later analysis, unique TCR beta chains came to 60 million to 95 million, with about 10 million shared. Repertoires were generated with immunoSEQ multiplex PCR, while TCRdb's copy carries only in-frame clones and drops some. V, J and clone size are those of that table, while D and trimming were read from the DNA. Of around 120,000 clones in the sample, around 80% were seen once. Worth noting for this clone: Its specificity is unknown.

The sequenced material came from PBMCs. The chain joins TRBV6-5 to TRBJ1-2; 7 bases fit TRBD1. The clonotype comes from a woman in her fifties or sixties in good health and CMV-seropositive. CDR3 residues: CASSYSTGVEGGYTF. The DNA of the CDR3 is TGTGCCAGCAGTTACTCCACAGGGGTAGAGGGTGGCTACACCTTC.